Following are 26 T cell receptor beta chains from one sample sequenced in a study of vaccination effects on CD4 cells after COVID-19. Measured with immunoSEQ multiplex PCR; TCRdb has only the in-frame clones, and not every one. Among some 30,000 clones listed, 65% to 90% were seen once. ViraFEST expansion of antigen-specific CD4+ T cells with viral peptide pools preceded sequencing. Subsequent to a culture period of 10 to 11 days, CD4+ T cells were isolated. Participants completed two doses of the BNT162b2 or mRNA-1273 vaccine. The antigens of these receptors remain unknown. The sample in question was CD4+ T cells from PBMCs cultured with SARS-CoV-2 spike peptides, obtained after COVID-19 vaccination. The receptors shown here come from a human donor who received a COVID-19 vaccine. Some clones in this sample may be carry-over from other donors' samples.

This rearrangement joins TRBV7-9 to TRBJ1-1, with D tentatively TRBD1 (5 bases). This CDR3 comprises 14 residues. Deletions cut 3 bases from V and 5 bases from J, with 13 bases between. Germline V gives CDR1 SEHNR, CDR2 FQNEAQ (reference sequence). The DNA of the CDR3 is TGTGCCAGCAGCTTGGGACCCAGAGGAACTGAAGCTTTCTTT. Translation: CASSLGPRGTEAFF.

The chain's CDR3 is CASSLVAPQSFWGNTIYF. The CDR3, as DNA: TGTGCCAGCAGCTTAGTTGCACCGCAGTCGTTCTGGGGAAACACCATATATTTT. The chain links TRBV7-2 to TRBJ1-3; D unresolved. The V end was cut by 1 base, the J end by 4 bases, with 20 bases between. CDR1 SGHTA and CDR2 FQGNSA come from the germline V gene. The CDR3 runs 18 residues.

CDR3 sequence reads: CASSQQGGVYSNQPQHF. DNA of the CDR3: TGTGCCAGCTCACAGCAGGGGGGAGTGTATAGCAATCAGCCCCAGCATTTT. The V gene is TRBV18, the J gene TRBJ1-5; 7 positions match TRBD1. The germline gives CDR1 KGHSH, CDR2 LQKENI. This CDR3 contains 17 residues. V lost 4 bases to trimming and J lost 0 bases; unmatched junction nucleotides: 9.

This chain uses TRBV10-2 with TRBJ2-1; TRBD1 agrees at 11 bases. This CDR3 comprises 16 residues. Germline V lookup: CDR1 WSHSY, CDR2 SAAADI. Trimming cost V 4 bases and J 8 bases; bases outside gene matches: 10. For the CDR3, the DNA is TGCGCCAGCAGTGGCCTTTGGGACAGGGGGGTTTATGAGCAGTTCTTC. This translates into CASSGLWDRGVYEQFF.

This sequence joins TRBV12-3 or TRBV12-4 and TRBJ2-2, with D tentatively TRBD1 (6 bases). Trimming took 8 bases from V and 5 from J, leaving 12 bases between them. The CDR3 has 13 residues. The CDR3 bases are TGTGCCAGCGGACAGTTACCTACCGGGGAGCTGTTTTTT. This gives the protein CASGQLPTGELFF.

The chain employs TRBV7-3 and TRBJ1-1, with a weak D call TRBD1 (6 bases). There are 14 residues in the CDR3. Trimming stripped 5 bases from V and 1 base from J, with 11 bases between. CDR1 is SGHTA, CDR2 FQGTGA, per germline. The CDR3 sequence: CASSKGGGNTEAFF. Here the CDR3 DNA reads TGTGCCAGCAGCAAAGGGGGGGGGAACACTGAAGCTTTCTTT. Full variable domain (rest looked up from reference TRBV7-3 and TRBJ1-1): GAGVSQTPSNKVTEKGKYVELRCDPISGHTALYWYRQSLGQGPEFLIYFQGTGAADDSGLPNDRFFAVRPEGSVSTLKIQRTERGDSAVYLCASSKGGGNTEAFFGQGTRLTVV.

The chain is built from TRBV24-1 and TRBJ2-3, with D perhaps being TRBD1 or TRBD2 (6 bases each). The germline CDR1 and CDR2 sequences are KGHDR and SFDVKD. This CDR3 contains 15 residues. V lost 3 bases, J lost 3 bases, and 12 bases lay in between. The CDR3: CATSDPTGRTDTQYF. The CDR3 DNA reads TGTGCCACCAGTGATCCAACAGGGAGGACAGATACGCAGTATTTT.

The chain carries TRBV5-1 and TRBJ2-3; a weak D match, TRBD2 (6 bases). Trimming removed 9 bases from V and 1 base from J, with 12 bases in between. This CDR3 comprises 13 residues. CDR1 is SGHRS, CDR2 YFSETQ, per germline. CDR3 nucleotide sequence: TGCGCCACCCGATCGGGGGGCACAGATACGCAGTATTTT. Amino acid sequence: CATRSGGTDTQYF.

The rearrangement uses TRBV24-1 and TRBJ2-5; maybe TRBD2 (6 bases). The germline gives CDR1 KGHDR, CDR2 SFDVKD. Trimming shortened V by 4 bases and J by 5 bases, and 16 bases separated the two germline ends. CDR3 length: 15 amino acids. CDR3 in DNA: TGTGCCACCAGTGAGGCTGGAGGGACTGGGGAGACCCAGTACTTC. Translation: CATSEAGGTGETQYF.

The chain carries TRBV19 and TRBJ2-5; D is possibly TRBD2 (7 bases). Germline V CDR1 and CDR2: LNHDA, SQIVND (reference sequence). V was clipped by 6 bases and J by 5 bases, with 16 bases between them. The CDR3 is made up of 14 amino acids. CDR3 protein: CASSRARGGETQYF. For the CDR3, the DNA is TGTGCCAGTAGCCGTGCCAGGGGAGGGGAGACCCAGTACTTC.

V is TRBV6-6 and J is TRBJ1-2; D unresolved. V shed 0 bases and J shed 6 bases, with 11 bases lying between them. The CDR3 runs to 14 residues. Germline lookup yields CDR1 MNHNY and CDR2 SVGAGI (reference sequence). The CDR3 DNA is TGTGCCAGCAGTTACTCTGACGGGAGTAATGGCTACACCTTC. Protein product: CASSYSDGSNGYTF.

J is TRBJ1-1 and V is TRBV6-6; D is unresolved. V shed 4 bases and J shed 4 bases, with 10 bases lying between them. In germline, CDR1 is MNHNY, CDR2 SVGAGI (reference sequence). The CDR3 sequence is 13 residues long. The CDR3 here is CASSWEFSTEAFF. Here the CDR3 DNA reads TGTGCCAGCAGTTGGGAATTCAGCACTGAAGCTTTCTTT.

The chain recombines TRBV4-3 with TRBJ2-1; the D gene is possibly TRBD2 (5 bases). The CDR3 loop spans 14 amino acids. CDR1 and CDR2 (germline): LGHNA, YSLEER. V was clipped by 3 bases and J by 2 bases, with 8 bases between them. Here the CDR3 reads CASSQDSAYNEQFF. In DNA, the CDR3 is TGCGCCAGCAGCCAGGACTCTGCCTACAATGAGCAGTTCTTC.

This clone was seen once. The V call is TRBV5-1, the J call TRBJ1-1; no firm D call. V dropped 0 bases and J dropped 1 base, with 13 bases sitting between them. In germline, CDR1 is SGHRS, CDR2 YFSETQ. CDR3 size: 16 residues. CDR3 protein: CASSLALGDGNTEAFF. CDR3 DNA: TGCGCCAGCAGCTTGGCTCTGGGCGACGGGAACACTGAAGCTTTCTTT.

This chain connects TRBV5-6 to TRBJ1-2; D unresolved. Germline V gene sequence: CDR1 SGHDT, CDR2 YYEEEE. The CDR3 spans 14 residues. The germline V and J ends were trimmed by 2 bases and 0 bases, with 8 bases remaining between them. In nucleotides, the CDR3 is TGTGCCAGCAGCTTCAGACCTACTAACTATGGCTACACCTTC. This encodes CASSFRPTNYGYTF.

This clone appeared once. The CDR3 is CASGLSLGGDEQYV. The CDR3, as DNA: TGTGCTAGTGGTTTGTCGTTGGGGGGAGACGAGCAGTACGTC. The chain links TRBV12-5 to TRBJ2-7; a weak D match, TRBD2 (6 bases). Germline CDR1 LGHNT, CDR2 FRNRAP. The CDR3 extends over 14 amino acids. V lost 2 bases, J lost 5 bases, and 13 bases lay in between.

The CDR3 is CASSPRWEPDSGNTIYF. CDR3 sequence (DNA): TGCGCCAGCAGCCCAAGATGGGAGCCAGACTCTGGAAACACCATATATTTT. The chain employs TRBV4-1 and TRBJ1-3; D remains unclear. The germline gives CDR1 MGHRA, CDR2 YSYEKL. Trimming shortened V by 4 bases and J by 0 bases, and 16 bases separated the two germline ends. The CDR3 has 17 residues.

The V gene is TRBV24-1, the J gene TRBJ1-5; possibly TRBD1 for D (6 bases). This CDR3 has 16 residues. Trimming cost V 7 bases and J 2 bases, with 17 bases left between them. CDR1 is KGHDR and CDR2 is SFDVKD in the germline V gene. The CDR3 DNA reads as TGTGCCACCAGCGGGGAGGGGGGCCTGGGCAATCAGCCCCAGCATTTT. It specifies CATSGEGGLGNQPQHF.

V usage is TRBV27 and J usage is TRBJ2-2, with 16 bases aligning to TRBD2. This CDR3 has 17 amino acids. Per the germline V gene, CDR1 is MNHEY and CDR2 is SMNVEV (reference sequence). The CDR3 DNA sequence: TGTGCTTCAGGGGGACTAGCGGGAGGGCCTCACACCGGGGAGCTGTTTTTT. It is translated as CASGGLAGGPHTGELFF.

This chain joins TRBV12-3 or TRBV12-4 and TRBJ2-5; D remains unclear. V lost 8 bases and J 5 bases, leaving 12 bases between the germline ends. The CDR3 totals 12 residues. CDR3 sequence: CASQRQVETQYF. The CDR3 region has the DNA TGTGCCAGCCAAAGGCAGGTGGAGACCCAGTACTTC.

The rearrangement links TRBV9 to TRBJ2-1; D is undetermined. Germline values: CDR1 SGDLS, CDR2 YYNGEE. V lost 0 bases, J lost 7 bases, and 17 bases lay in between. The length of the CDR3 is 16 residues. In DNA, the CDR3 is TGTGCCAGCAGCGTAGAAAGGGCCAATGCATTAAATGAGCAGTTCTTC. Translated, it gives CASSVERANALNEQFF.

The V call is TRBV19, the J call TRBJ2-1, with 7 bases identical to TRBD2. This CDR3 is built from 15 residues. V lost 4 bases, J lost 3 bases, and 6 bases stayed unmatched. Germline CDR1 and CDR2: LNHDA and SQIVND (reference sequence). CDR3 nucleotide sequence: TGTGCCAGTAGTACGGGGAGCGGGGTCTACAATGAGCAGTTCTTC. This gives the protein CASSTGSGVYNEQFF.

V usage is TRBV11-2 and J usage is TRBJ1-2, with D unclear. The CDR3 totals 13 residues. CDR1 is SGHAT and CDR2 is FQNNGV in the germline V gene. Trimming pared 0 bases from V and 4 bases from J, leaving 6 bases between. Here the CDR3 DNA reads TGTGCCAGCAGCTTAGACCGATCCTATGGCTACACCTTC. Translated: CASSLDRSYGYTF.

J is TRBJ2-1 and V is TRBV6-5; 12 bases are a match to TRBD2. Germline assignment: CDR1 MNHEY and CDR2 SVGAGI. V dropped 6 bases and J dropped 6; count of bases not matched to a gene: 6. This CDR3 has 15 residues. In nucleotides, the CDR3 is TGTGCCAGCAGGCCCCTAGCGGGGGGGCTCAATGAGCAGTTCTTC. Its protein product is CASRPLAGGLNEQFF.

This clone was seen a single time. The chain links TRBV28 to TRBJ2-7; 9 nucleotides agree with TRBD2. J gave up 2 bases and V 3 bases, and 14 bases lay outside the gene matches. The CDR3 sequence is 18 residues long. Germline V gene lookup returns CDR1 MDHEN and CDR2 SYDVKM. The CDR3: CASSFPPSGSGGTYEQYV. The CDR3 DNA reads TGTGCCAGCAGTTTCCCCCCCTCAGGTAGCGGGGGCACCTACGAGCAGTACGTC.

This clone is categorized as medium-sized (0.01 to 0.1%). The chain uses TRBV5-8 and TRBJ2-2; D gene ambiguous. The CDR3 has 16 amino acids. Germline values: CDR1 SGHTS, CDR2 YDEGEE. Trimming left V 0 bases short and J 6 bases short, with 15 bases between. CDR3 nucleotide sequence: TGTGCCAGCAGCTTGGGGCAGGTCCTTGGGTCCGGGGAGCTGTTTTTT. Protein: CASSLGQVLGSGELFF.